This TCR beta chain stems from a study of post-analysis software for immune sequencing data. Study details: Relapsing-remitting, secondary progressive and progressive-relapsing forms made up the multiple sclerosis disease courses. General study results and limits: Among multiple sclerosis patients, normalized Chao1 diversity was significantly below that of controls. With TRBV5-6, TRBV5-1 and TRBV20-1 included, about five TRBV segments were more frequent in patients than in controls.

V was pared by 5 bases and J by 4 bases, with 6 bases of the junction left unmatched. Germline V lookup: CDR1 SEHNR, CDR2 FQNEAQ (reference sequence). The CDR3 is made up of 14 amino acids. This clonotype was seen a handful of times. What it binds is unknown. The TCR beta cDNA libraries carried unique molecular identifiers. TCRdb re-called the PCR reads through MiXCR, storing one row per CDR3 protein. The sample has about 820,000 distinct CDR3 sequences, approximately 53% seen once. The specimen was blood. This clonotype originated in a girl aged 10 to 17 with multiple sclerosis. The rearrangement joins TRBV7-9 to TRBJ1-2; 8 bases map to TRBD1. The CDR3, as DNA: TGTGCCAGCAGCCGACAGGGGCAGGGCTATGGCTACACCTTC. The encoded protein is CASSRQGQGYGYTF.